The 2 T cell receptor beta chains in this list originate from one sample, sequenced in a study of OX40 agonist ivuxolimab in advanced cancers. The protocol was immunoSEQ multiplex PCR, while the TCRdb copy is restricted to in-frame clones and leaves out a portion. The profile shows 100,000 to 120,000 clones, more than 85% of them singletons. Here the sequenced sample was CD4+ or CD8+ T cells sorted from blood, taken in a trial of the OX40 agonist ivuxolimab. The receptors come from an adult with an advanced solid tumor such as melanoma, head and neck, liver or kidney cancer.

The chain uses TRBV7-2 and TRBJ1-1; D perhaps matches TRBD1 (6 bases). Germline values: CDR1 SGHTA, CDR2 FQGNSA. V shed 6 bases and J shed 3 bases, with 11 bases lying between them. The CDR3 totals 13 residues. This chain's CDR3 is CASRGGGDTEAFF. DNA for the CDR3: TGTGCCAGCAGGGGAGGGGGGGACACTGAAGCTTTCTTT. The whole variable domain, remainder taken from reference TRBV7-2 and TRBJ1-1, is GAGVSQSPSNKVTEKGKDVELRCDPISGHTALYWYRQSLGQGLEFLIYFQGNSAPDKSGLPSDRFSAERTGGSVSTLTIQRTQQEDSAVYLCASRGGGDTEAFFGQGTRLTVV.

This clone came up once. The V and J genes are TRBV30 and TRBJ1-2; 8 nucleotides agree with TRBD1. CDR1 GTSNPN and CDR2 SVGIG come from the germline V gene (reference sequence). The CDR3 length is 10 residues. The ends lost 7 bases at V and 6 bases at J; junction bases unmatched: 1. CDR3 in amino acids: CAYRGDGYTF. CDR3 nucleotide sequence: TGTGCCTACAGGGGGGATGGCTACACCTTC.